This T cell receptor beta chain was identified in a study of blood T cell repertoires in COVID-19 (dated by TCRdb to 2020 to 2022). About the study as a whole: Samples from collaborators originated in the United States, Italy and Spain and spanned both the acute and convalescent phases of COVID-19. The material from the prospective study consisted of cDNA or gDNA derived from T cells, B-cell-depleted T cells, or PBMCs. The dataset comprised deeply sampled blood TCRbeta repertoires from subjects exposed to, actively infected with, or recovered from COVID-19. The repertoires were released in a freely available public database intended as a resource for research on the immune response to SARS-CoV-2. The samples were drawn from the first 160 participants of the ongoing ImmuneRACE study and from 1,254 subjects provided by 6 global collaborators. Sample metadata almost always included a de-identified subject ID, COVID-19 status, age in years and sex. Where available, HLA class I and class II types were obtained from metadata supplied by the sample provider rather than from assay-based typing. Broader findings and caveats from the paper: Clinical and demographic metadata were provided uncurated, with the amount varying by source and participant.

TCRbeta CDR3 regions were amplified from genomic DNA by means of the immunoSEQ Assay, a bias-controlled multiplex PCR. On the authors' methods: Within the assay, amplification of reference gene primers was used to estimate how many nucleated cells each sample contained. To quantify the absolute abundance of each unique TCRbeta CDR3 rearrangement, sequence reads were collapsed and filtered. For each sample, productive Simpson clonality was calculated by taking the square root of Simpson's diversity index across productive rearrangements. The immuneACCESS repertoire file appears here via TCRdb, limited to in-frame rearrangements. These files lack a portion of the clones; in checked studies, under half of the deficit traces to unresolved V genes, and the cause of the others is not known. V and J calls and clone size follow that table, whereas D and trimming were derived from the DNA. For this sample there are around 98,000 clones; about 80% appear just once. Of the sample, about 24% falls within the top ten clones.

Worth noting for this clone: Its binding antigen is unknown. The junction departs from germline at one end; a sequencing error may be responsible.

The CDR3 contains 14 residues, cysteine and phenylalanine counted. CDR3 DNA is the only sequence kept; it has 42 bases, read in frame from the first base. CDR1 and CDR2 (LNHDA, SQIVND) derive from the germline V gene (reference sequence). Collaborating institutions collected whole blood in K2EDTA tubes following their own protocols. For TCRbeta analysis, collaborators shipped samples in one of three forms: frozen whole blood, isolated PBMCs, or DNA extracted from either of those sample types. The sequencing input was peripheral blood. The TCR comes from a man aged 70 or older with acute or convalescent COVID-19. Here the chain combines TRBV19 and TRBJ2-7; 9 junctional bases match TRBD2. The DNA reads TGTGCCAGTAGGATAGCGGGAGATCATCGCGAGCAGTACTTC. The translation is CASRIAGDHREQYF. Here the CDR3 is joined to the reference TRBV19 and TRBJ2-7 genes, and the full variable domain is: DGGITQSPKYLFRKEGQNVTLSCEQNLNHDAMYWYRQDPGQGLRLIYYSQIVNDFQKGDIAEGYSVSREKKESFPLTVTSAQKNPTAFYLCASRIAGDHREQYFGPGTRLTVT.